The 16 T cell receptor beta chains presented below share a single source sample, sequenced in a study of blood T cells in healthy people across ages. Through a sample-barcoded 5' primer and a J-beta primer mix, a second PCR was run for roughly 6 to 12 cycles. TCRdb called the 5' RACE reads again in MiXCR, with one record for every CDR3 protein. The sample lists about 680,000 distinct CDR3 sequences; 49% were seen once. Sequencing was carried out using blood. The receptors come from a woman between 55 and 75 years old in good health.

The chain couples TRBV9 to TRBJ2-5, with D possibly TRBD2 on 6 matching bases. Trimming left V 3 bases short and J 7 bases short, with 10 bases between. Germline V gene sequence: CDR1 SGDLS, CDR2 YYNGEE. The CDR3 extends over 12 amino acids. This chain's CDR3 is CASSGSGGTQYF. CDR3 coding DNA: TGTGCCAGCAGCGGGTCCGGGGGGACCCAGTACTTC.

The chain is built from TRBV2 and TRBJ2-7; TRBD2 might be the D (5 bases). The CDR3 loop spans 14 amino acids. CDR1 is SNHLY, CDR2 FYNNEI, per germline. V was clipped by 5 bases and J by 6 bases, with 17 bases between them. The CDR3 protein is CASSKDGVWGEQYF. The CDR3 DNA follows: TGTGCCAGCAGTAAAGACGGGGTTTGGGGCGAGCAGTACTTC.

The rearrangement links TRBV28 to TRBJ2-7, with 7 bases fitting TRBD1. CDR1 is MDHEN, CDR2 SYDVKM, per germline. With 10 bases clipped from V and 2 bases from J, the junction kept 17 bases outside the gene matches. The CDR3 contains 16 residues. CDR3 nucleotides: TGTGCCAACAGAGGCCGGATGGACAGGAGGACCTACGAGCAGTACTTC. Amino acid sequence: CANRGRMDRRTYEQYF.

This clonotype was seen more than once but under ten times. The chain carries TRBV20-1 and TRBJ1-2; D unclear. CDR3 length: 12 residues. Germline lookup yields CDR1 DFQATT and CDR2 SNEGSKA (reference sequence). The ends were cut back, 5 bases at V and 3 bases at J, with 10 bases in the middle. CDR3 DNA: TGCAGTGCTGCCCCGGTTGACTATGGCTACACCTTC. Translated, it gives CSAAPVDYGYTF.

The chain joins TRBV3-1 to TRBJ2-7; D possibly corresponds to TRBD2 (6 bases). The CDR3 totals 13 residues. Germline values: CDR1 LGHDT, CDR2 YNNKEL (reference sequence). V lost 4 bases to trimming and J lost 3 bases, with 10 bases between them. The CDR3 protein is CASSPGSLYEQYF. CDR3 nucleotide sequence: TGTGCCAGCAGCCCCGGGAGCCTCTACGAGCAGTACTTC.

The chain links TRBV5-1 to TRBJ2-5; TRBD2 aligns across 7 bases. V trimming: 4 bases; J trimming: 1 base; junction bases outside the gene matches: 4. The CDR3 has 14 residues. The germline V gene has CDR1 SGHRS and CDR2 YFSETQ. In DNA, the CDR3 is TGCGCCAGCAGCCAACCTAGCGGCCAAGAGACCCAGTACTTC. Amino acid sequence: CASSQPSGQETQYF.

This chain links TRBV6-5 with TRBJ2-7; D remains unclear. The CDR3 is 12 residues long. The V and J ends lost 8 bases and 4 bases respectively, with 12 bases between them. The germline V gene encodes CDR1 MNHEY and CDR2 SVGAGI. CDR3 region: CASGQGRYEQYF. DNA for the CDR3: TGTGCCAGCGGCCAAGGTCGTTACGAGCAGTACTTC.

The V gene is TRBV5-4, the J gene TRBJ2-1; no clear D gene. Trimming took 2 bases from V and 8 from J, leaving 8 bases between them. The CDR3 is 12 amino acids. Germline values: CDR1 SGHNT, CDR2 YYREEE (reference sequence). The CDR3 DNA is TGTGCCAGCAGCTTACCCGGCTATGAGCAGTTCTTC. This encodes CASSLPGYEQFF.

A note on this clonotype: Likely a read error: the CDR3 ends without its conserved phenylalanine or tryptophan. The J gene is TRBJ2-1, the V gene TRBV5-1, with 7 nucleotides matching TRBD1. Germline V gene sequence: CDR1 SGHRS, CDR2 YFSETQ. The CDR3 is 15 amino acids. V trimming: 0 bases; J trimming: 0 bases; junction bases outside the gene matches: 0. The CDR3 nucleotides read TGCGCCAGCAGCTTGGGACAGGGCTCCTACAATGAGCAGTTCTTA. This encodes CASSLGQGSYNEQFL.

This clonotype was seen ten or more times. The chain combines TRBV29-1 with TRBJ2-5; a weak D match, TRBD2 (5 bases). Germline values: CDR1 SQVTM, CDR2 ANQGSEA. V was shortened by 4 bases and J by 4 bases, with 13 bases between the two germline ends. The CDR3 runs 13 residues. The CDR3 region has the DNA TGCAGCGTTGCAATTCGTCGGGGAGAGACCCAGTACTTC. It specifies CSVAIRRGETQYF.

The genes are TRBV10-3 and TRBJ2-7, with D perhaps matching TRBD1 or TRBD2 (5 bases each). Trimming took off 0 bases at V and 2 bases at J, with 11 bases between the two ends. The CDR3 length is 15 residues. Germline CDR1 reads ENHRY; CDR2 reads SYGVKD. The CDR3 spells CAISESIGAPYEQYF. CDR3 DNA: TGTGCCATCAGTGAGTCGATCGGGGCACCCTACGAGCAGTACTTC.

The rearrangement joins TRBV7-2 to TRBJ2-7; D uncertain. The germline V gene has CDR1 SGHTA and CDR2 FQGNSA. This CDR3 has 14 amino acids. With 3 bases removed from V and 7 bases from J, the gap between germline ends came to 16 bases. The CDR3 sequence: CASSFRAAEVEQYF. The CDR3 nucleotides read TGTGCCAGCAGCTTCCGGGCTGCCGAAGTGGAGCAGTACTTC.

This clonotype has just one count. One end of the junction fails to match germline, which may point to a read error. This rearrangement joins TRBV6-2 or TRBV6-3 to TRBJ1-6; the D gene is possibly TRBD1 (6 bases). Per germline, CDR1 MNHEY and CDR2 SVGEGT. The CDR3 length is 14 residues. The CDR3 sequence: CAGSPHQGNSPLHF. The DNA of the CDR3 is TGTGCCGGCAGTCCGCACCAGGGGAATTCACCCCTCCACTTT.

The rearrangement joins TRBV29-1 to TRBJ1-1; possible D gene TRBD1, 6 bases. The CDR3 runs 13 residues. V was pared by 5 bases and J by 4 bases, with 14 bases between. CDR1 SQVTM and CDR2 ANQGSEA come from the germline V gene. The CDR3 spells CSVRRGRVTEAFF. The DNA of the CDR3 is TGCAGCGTTCGTCGGGGGCGCGTCACTGAAGCTTTCTTT.

Regarding this clonotype: Germline is not matched at one junction end, which may reflect a read error. The J gene is TRBJ1-1, the V gene TRBV7-2; TRBD1 aligns across 10 bases. The CDR3 is made up of 16 amino acids. CDR1 and CDR2 (germline): SGHTA, FQGNSA. This chain's CDR3 is CAGSSSRDRGSTEAFF. CDR3 DNA sequence: TGTGCCGGCAGCTCTAGCCGGGACAGGGGTTCCACTGAAGCTTTCTTT.

The chain combines TRBV27 with TRBJ1-4; no reliable D call. Trimming shortened V by 6 bases and J by 7 bases, and 9 bases separated the two germline ends. Germline CDR1 and CDR2: MNHEY and SMNVEV (reference sequence). This CDR3 has 12 amino acids. The CDR3 coding sequence is TGTGCCAGCAGGCTAGGGCGTGAAAAACTGTTTTTT. Translating gives CASRLGREKLFF.